One and the same sample provided the 21 T cell receptor beta chains below, sequenced in a study of T cells after somatic rescue of genetic block. Method: immunoSEQ multiplex PCR; TCRdb's copy keeps in-frame clones and lacks some. Found here are 80,000 to 100,000 clones, 70% to 90% of them singletons; the top ten hold about 1.5%. Input material: peripheral blood mononuclear cells (PBMCs). Receptor source: a young woman.

V and J are TRBV7-9 and TRBJ2-7; maybe TRBD2 (5 bases). Germline V gives CDR1 SEHNR, CDR2 FQNEAQ (reference sequence). V was pared by 8 bases and J by 2 bases, with 10 bases between. The CDR3 length is 12 residues. The CDR3 sequence: CASALGTYEQYF. The CDR3 nucleotides are TGTGCCAGCGCACTCGGGACCTACGAGCAGTACTTC.

V and J are TRBV27 and TRBJ2-1, with 7 bases fitting TRBD2. The CDR3 runs 15 residues. With V trimmed by 2 bases and J by 1 base, 2 bases remained unmatched. Germline V gene sequence: CDR1 MNHEY, CDR2 SMNVEV (reference sequence). The CDR3 coding sequence is TGTGCCAGCAGTTTAGCGGGAGAGTCCTACAATGAGCAGTTCTTC. Translated, it gives CASSLAGESYNEQFF.

The chain uses TRBV16 and TRBJ2-1; the D is unclear. CDR3 length: 14 residues. Germline V gives CDR1 KGHSY, CDR2 FQNENV. V shed 4 bases and J shed 6 bases, with 13 bases lying between them. Written as DNA, the CDR3 is TGTGCCAGCAGCCCACCCTCAGGTAGCAATGAGCAGTTCTTC. Its translation is CASSPPSGSNEQFF. Based on the CDR3 plus reference TRBV16 and TRBJ2-1, the full variable domain is GEEVAQTPKHLVRGEGQKAKLYCAPIKGHSYVFWYQQVLKNEFKFLISFQNENVFDETGMPKERFSAKCLPNSPCSLEIQATKLEDSAVYFCASSPPSGSNEQFFGPGTRLTVL.

The chain has TRBV5-4 and TRBJ2-2, with TRBD1 matching over 9 bases. Germline values: CDR1 SGHNT, CDR2 YYREEE (reference sequence). The CDR3 is 15 residues long. V shed 4 bases, J shed 4 bases, and the junction held 5 bases outside the gene matches. The CDR3 region has the DNA TGTGCCAGCAGCCTGGGACAGGGAAGCACCGGGGAGCTGTTTTTT. Translating it yields CASSLGQGSTGELFF.

This rearrangement joins TRBV5-1 to TRBJ2-5; 10 nucleotides agree with TRBD1. V trimming: 2 bases; J trimming: 2 bases; junction bases outside the gene matches: 3. Germline CDR1 and CDR2: SGHRS and YFSETQ. This CDR3 region has 15 residues. The chain's CDR3 is CASSLMGQGQETQYF. DNA for the CDR3: TGCGCCAGCAGCTTAATGGGACAGGGGCAAGAGACCCAGTACTTC.

This clone was counted once. The chain couples TRBV7-3 to TRBJ2-3; D is unclear. The CDR3 runs 13 residues. Deletions cut 2 bases from V and 2 bases from J, with 5 bases between. Germline V gene data show CDR1 as SGHTA and CDR2 as FQGTGA. CDR3 sequence reads: CASSLAYTDTQYF. The CDR3 DNA reads TGTGCCAGCAGCTTAGCTTACACAGATACGCAGTATTTT.

The sample holds a few counts of this clone. This chain joins TRBV28 and TRBJ1-1; the D is unclear. The V end was cut by 6 bases, the J end by 7 bases, with 15 bases between. This CDR3 contains 13 residues. CDR1 and CDR2 (germline): MDHEN, SYDVKM. CDR3 DNA sequence: TGTGCCAGCAGCCCCGCGAAGCGGTTTGAAGCTTTCTTT. Amino acid sequence: CASSPAKRFEAFF.

The chain uses TRBV11-3 and TRBJ2-5; the match to TRBD1 covers 7 bases. After removal of 1 base from V and 0 bases from J, the junction contained 2 bases not matched to a gene. Germline CDR1 and CDR2: SGHNT and YENEEA. The CDR3 runs to 15 residues. This CDR3 reads CASSLGDRDQETQYF. The CDR3 DNA reads as TGTGCCAGCAGCTTAGGGGACAGAGACCAAGAGACCCAGTACTTC.

V and J are TRBV18 and TRBJ2-5; D is tentatively TRBD1 or TRBD2 (5 bases each). Trimming removed 3 bases from V and 4 bases from J, with 15 bases in between. CDR1 KGHSH and CDR2 LQKENI come from the germline V gene. This CDR3 region has 15 residues. Here the CDR3 DNA reads TGTGCCAGCTCACCCACGCCCGGGGCGGGAGAGACCCAGTACTTC. This gives the protein CASSPTPGAGETQYF.

The J gene is TRBJ1-5, the V gene TRBV28; D remains unclear. Germline V lookup: CDR1 MDHEN, CDR2 SYDVKM. The CDR3 spans 19 residues. V lost 3 bases to trimming and J lost 0 bases, with 21 bases between them. The DNA of the CDR3 is TGTGCCAGCAGTTTGTTTTGGTTCACATTTCATTATAGCAATCAGCCCCAGCATTTT. This gives the protein CASSLFWFTFHYSNQPQHF.

V is TRBV2 and J is TRBJ2-1; 7 bases match TRBD2. The germline V gene encodes CDR1 SNHLY and CDR2 FYNNEI. The trim removed 3 bases at V and 7 bases at J, leaving 6 bases unmatched. This CDR3 region has 14 residues. CDR3 bases: TGTGCCAGCAGTGAGGGGGGGGAGTTAAATGAGCAGTTCTTC. It translates to CASSEGGELNEQFF.

This rearrangement joins TRBV11-3 to TRBJ2-5; the D gene is possibly TRBD2 (6 bases). The CDR3 is 18 residues long. The V end was cut by 0 bases, the J end by 1 base, with 18 bases between. Germline V gives CDR1 SGHNT, CDR2 YENEEA. CDR3 nucleotide sequence: TGTGCCAGCAGCTTAGATGCTGTGCCCCGGGACTTCCAAGAGACCCAGTACTTC. It is translated as CASSLDAVPRDFQETQYF.

V is TRBV11-2 and J is TRBJ1-1; D is uncertain. Between the trimmed V and J ends, which lost 4 bases and 3 bases, there was a span of 15 bases. This CDR3 comprises 15 residues. Per the germline V gene, CDR1 is SGHAT and CDR2 is FQNNGV. The CDR3 coding sequence is TGTGCCAGCAGCTCCCCGGGCCTCCCGGACACTGAAGCTTTCTTT. This sequence encodes CASSSPGLPDTEAFF. The entire variable domain, with the rest obtained from reference TRBV11-2 and TRBJ1-1, is as follows: EAGVAQSPRYKIIEKRQSVAFWCNPISGHATLYWYQQILGQGPKLLIQFQNNGVVDDSQLPKDRFSAERLKGVDSTLKIQPAKLEDSAVYLCASSSPGLPDTEAFFGQGTRLTVV.

The rearrangement links TRBV6-5 to TRBJ2-1; D remains ambiguous. Germline V gene sequence: CDR1 MNHEY, CDR2 SVGAGI. The CDR3 runs 15 residues. V dropped 5 bases and J dropped 0 bases, with 11 bases sitting between them. The CDR3 sequence is CASSHDPSSYNEQFF. The CDR3 nucleotides read TGTGCCAGCAGTCATGACCCGAGCTCCTACAATGAGCAGTTCTTC.

The chain combines TRBV6-4 with TRBJ1-2; D perhaps matches TRBD1 (6 bases). The CDR3 consists of 15 residues. V was clipped by 1 base and J by 4 bases, with 13 bases between them. CDR1 and CDR2 from the germline V gene are MRHNA and SNTAGT. As DNA, the CDR3 is TGTGCCAGCAGTGACTGGGCGGGGGGCCTCTATGGCTACACCTTC. Translating gives CASSDWAGGLYGYTF.

This rearrangement joins TRBV4-2 to TRBJ2-1, with 9 bases aligning to TRBD2. Germline V gene data show CDR1 as LGHNA and CDR2 as YNFKEQ. Trimming removed 4 bases from V and 4 bases from J; junction bases left unmatched: 23. The CDR3 loop spans 21 amino acids. The CDR3 bases are TGTGCCAGCAGCCTACGCCTCGGGAATGCGGCGGGAGGGCCCAAATACAATGAGCAGTTCTTC. It yields the protein CASSLRLGNAAGGPKYNEQFF.

The chain combines TRBV7-8 with TRBJ1-5; D uncertain. With 1 base removed from V and 0 bases from J, the gap between germline ends came to 10 bases. This CDR3 contains 16 residues. CDR1 and CDR2 from the germline V gene are SGHVS and FQNEAQ. The CDR3 nucleotides are TGTGCCAGCAGCTTAGTACGTAGACTTAGCAATCAGCCCCAGCATTTT. It encodes CASSLVRRLSNQPQHF.

The rearrangement links TRBV6-1 to TRBJ1-2; 7 bases are a match to TRBD1. In germline, CDR1 is MNHNS, CDR2 SASEGT. The V gene end was trimmed by 4 bases and the J gene end by 2 bases; junction bases not matched to a gene: 1. The CDR3 runs 13 residues. The CDR3 reads CASSVGQNYGYTF. The CDR3 DNA reads TGTGCCAGCAGTGTGGGACAGAACTATGGCTACACCTTC.

The chain couples TRBV28 to TRBJ2-7, with D unclear. V lost 4 bases and J lost 6, with 22 bases in between. In germline, CDR1 is MDHEN, CDR2 SYDVKM. This CDR3 spans 16 amino acids. The CDR3 nucleotides are TGTGCCAGCAGTTCCTCCTCCGGTTTCATTCTATCCGAGCAGTACTTC. Amino acids: CASSSSSGFILSEQYF.

This chain connects TRBV7-9 to TRBJ1-5; TRBD1 matches 8 bases. The CDR3 runs to 15 residues. Germline loops: CDR1 SEHNR, CDR2 FQNEAQ (reference sequence). Trimming cost V 1 base and J 8 bases; bases outside gene matches: 7. CDR3 DNA sequence: TGTGCCAGCAGCTTAGAGGGGACAGGCGACGAGCCCCAGCATTTT. Its protein product is CASSLEGTGDEPQHF.

The chain links TRBV27 to TRBJ2-1; D is unclear. Germline V gene data show CDR1 as MNHEY and CDR2 as SMNVEV (reference sequence). V was trimmed by 5 bases and J by 6 bases, leaving 8 bases between them. The CDR3 is 12 residues long. CDR3 DNA sequence: TGTGCCAGCAGTCCGGTGGGCAATGAGCAGTTCTTC. It encodes CASSPVGNEQFF.